The clone carrying this TCR beta chain was counted between two and nine times. The antigen remains undetermined. This entry belongs to a study of T-cell memory formation after mild COVID-19. Study results and limitations: Those CD4+ clones that contracted were mainly in CM and EM (CD8+ ones in EMRA). CD4/CD8 balance characterized clones contracting day 15 to 85, and CD4+ skew characterized later expanders.

TCRdb re-called the 5' RACE reads through MiXCR, storing one row per CDR3 protein. The sample carries 400,000 to 500,000 distinct CDR3 sequences, more than 20% recorded once. The sample comprised PBMCs or a T cell subset sorted from them (not recorded which). This receptor was obtained from an adult woman who had mild COVID-19 (a few samples of this study predate the infection). Cell type and time point are not known.

CDR3 amino acids: CAISPGQGPIEAKNIQYF. The DNA of the CDR3 is TGTGCCATCAGCCCGGGACAGGGCCCCATAGAGGCCAAAAACATTCAGTACTTC. The chain recombines TRBV10-3 with TRBJ2-4; 9 positions match TRBD1. The V gene's germline CDR1 is ENHRY and CDR2 SYGVKD. This CDR3 has 18 residues. The J segment lost 1 base and the V segment lost 6 bases, leaving 13 bases of the junction unmatched.